This TCR beta chain is from a study of blood T cell repertoires in COVID-19. Study in general: Whether acute or convalescent, the COVID-19 samples came from the United States, Italy and Spain. T cells, B-cell-depleted T cells, or PBMCs supplied cDNA or gDNA.

Authors' processing steps: Using reference gene primer amplification, nucleated cell counts were estimated. Using immunoSEQ multiplex PCR, the repertoire was profiled, and TCRdb retains in-frame clones only, with some absent. The V and J calls and the clone size are those of that table, but D and trimming were determined from the DNA. The sample yields roughly 230,000 clones, about 80% seen once. Looked up from germline, CDR1 is LNHDA and CDR2 is SQIVND (reference sequence). This CDR3 is 15 amino acids long. V lost 7 bases and J lost 5, with 17 bases in between. The clonotype originates from a woman in her 50s with acute or convalescent COVID-19. The specimen was peripheral blood. The chain combines TRBV19 with TRBJ2-2, with D perhaps TRBD2 (5 bases). CDR3 coding DNA: TGTGCCAGTACCAGCGGCCCTTCTTTGACCGGGGAGCTGTTTTTT. Amino acids: CASTSGPSLTGELFF.